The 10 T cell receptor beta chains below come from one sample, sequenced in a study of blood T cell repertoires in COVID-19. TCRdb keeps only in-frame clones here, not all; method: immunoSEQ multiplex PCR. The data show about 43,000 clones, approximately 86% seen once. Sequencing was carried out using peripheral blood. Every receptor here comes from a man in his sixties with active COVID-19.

CDR3 loop: CASGTRDSVYSNQPQHF. The CDR3 nucleotides read TGTGCCAGCGGAACCCGGGACAGCGTTTATAGCAATCAGCCCCAGCATTTT. The V gene is TRBV28, the J gene TRBJ1-5; TRBD1 agrees at 7 bases. Per germline, CDR1 MDHEN and CDR2 SYDVKM. The CDR3 loop spans 17 amino acids. Germline trimming cut 8 bases from V and 0 bases from J; bases unmatched to any gene: 13.

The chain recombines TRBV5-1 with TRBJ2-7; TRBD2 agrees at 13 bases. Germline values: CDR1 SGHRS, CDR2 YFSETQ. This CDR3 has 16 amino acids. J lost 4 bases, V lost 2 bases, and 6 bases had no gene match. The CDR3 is CASSFTSGRAGYEQYF. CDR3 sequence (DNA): TGCGCCAGCAGCTTCACTAGCGGGAGGGCCGGTTACGAGCAGTACTTC.

DNA of the CDR3: TGTGCCAGCAGCTTGGGAGGCCCCACACCCATTCCAACTAATGAAAAACTGTTTTTT. Protein: CASSLGGPTPIPTNEKLFF. The chain carries TRBV5-6 and TRBJ1-4, with no clear D. Germline-derived CDR1 and CDR2 are SGHDT and YYEEEE. V lost 0 bases and J 0 bases, leaving 18 bases between the germline ends. The CDR3 runs 19 residues.

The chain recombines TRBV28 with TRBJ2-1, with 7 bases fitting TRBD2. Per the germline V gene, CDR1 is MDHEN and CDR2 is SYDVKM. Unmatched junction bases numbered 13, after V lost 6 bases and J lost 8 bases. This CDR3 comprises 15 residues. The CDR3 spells CASRKPSGESYEQFF. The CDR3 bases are TGTGCCAGCAGAAAGCCTAGCGGCGAGTCCTATGAGCAGTTCTTC.

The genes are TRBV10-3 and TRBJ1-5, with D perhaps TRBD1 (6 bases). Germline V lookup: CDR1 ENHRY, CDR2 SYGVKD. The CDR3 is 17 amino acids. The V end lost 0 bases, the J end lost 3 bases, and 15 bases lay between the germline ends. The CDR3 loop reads CAISESWDTGFNQPQHF. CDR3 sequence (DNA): TGTGCCATCAGTGAGTCTTGGGACACCGGATTCAATCAGCCCCAGCATTTT.

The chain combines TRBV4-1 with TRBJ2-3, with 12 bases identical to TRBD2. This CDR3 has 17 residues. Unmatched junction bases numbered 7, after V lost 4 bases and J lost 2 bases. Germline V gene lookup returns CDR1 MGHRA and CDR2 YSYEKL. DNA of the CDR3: TGCGCCAGCAGCCTCAGGACTAGCGGGATGTACACAGATACGCAGTATTTT. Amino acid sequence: CASSLRTSGMYTDTQYF.

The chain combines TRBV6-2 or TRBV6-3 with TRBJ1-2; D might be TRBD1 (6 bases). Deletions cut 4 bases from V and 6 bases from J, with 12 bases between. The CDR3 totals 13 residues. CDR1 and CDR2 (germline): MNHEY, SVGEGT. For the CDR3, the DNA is TGTGCCAGCAGTTTACGGGGGGGCAATGGCTACACCTTC. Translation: CASSLRGGNGYTF.

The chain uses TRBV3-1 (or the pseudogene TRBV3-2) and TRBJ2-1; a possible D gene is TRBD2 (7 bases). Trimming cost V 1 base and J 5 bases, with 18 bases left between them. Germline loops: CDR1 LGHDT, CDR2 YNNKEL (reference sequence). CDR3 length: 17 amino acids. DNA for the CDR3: TGTGCCAGCAGCCAAGTGGGAGGGGGGGGAGATAACAATGAGCAGTTCTTC. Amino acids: CASSQVGGGGDNNEQFF.

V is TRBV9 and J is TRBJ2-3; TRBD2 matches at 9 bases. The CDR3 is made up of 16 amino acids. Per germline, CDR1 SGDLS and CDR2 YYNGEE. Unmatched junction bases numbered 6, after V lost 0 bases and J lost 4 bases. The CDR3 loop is CASSVAPAGGSDTQYF. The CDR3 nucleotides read TGTGCCAGCAGCGTAGCTCCAGCGGGGGGATCAGATACGCAGTATTTT.

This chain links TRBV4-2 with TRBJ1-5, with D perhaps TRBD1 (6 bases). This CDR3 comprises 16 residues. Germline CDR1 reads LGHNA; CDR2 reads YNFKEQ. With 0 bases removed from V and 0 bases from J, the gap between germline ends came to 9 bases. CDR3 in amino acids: CASSQDPGASNQPQHF. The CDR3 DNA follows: TGTGCCAGCAGCCAAGATCCAGGGGCTAGCAATCAGCCCCAGCATTTT.